This T cell receptor (beta chain) appears in the sequencing data of a study of blood T cell repertoires in COVID-19. Libraries were prepared by immunoSEQ multiplex PCR; TCRdb keeps only in-frame clonotypes and omits some of them. The data contain about 50,000 clones, 88% of them singletons. Germline assignment: CDR1 MDHEN and CDR2 SYDVKM. The CDR3 spans 14 residues. Deletions cut 3 bases from V and 6 bases from J, with 12 bases between. This clone was detected only a few times. The chain combines TRBV28 with TRBJ1-5, with D uncertain. The sample taken for sequencing was peripheral blood. The sequence was obtained from a man aged 50-59 years with active COVID-19. As DNA, the CDR3 is TGTGCCAGCAGTTTCCTCTCGGCGGCTCAGCCCCAGCATTTT. This sequence encodes CASSFLSAAQPQHF. Supplemented by reference TRBV28 and TRBJ1-5, the full variable domain reads DVKVTQSSRYLVKRTGEKVFLECVQDMDHENMFWYRQDPGLGLRLIYFSYDVKMKEKGDIPEGYSVSREKKERFSLILESASTNQTSMYLCASSFLSAAQPQHFGDGTRLSIL.